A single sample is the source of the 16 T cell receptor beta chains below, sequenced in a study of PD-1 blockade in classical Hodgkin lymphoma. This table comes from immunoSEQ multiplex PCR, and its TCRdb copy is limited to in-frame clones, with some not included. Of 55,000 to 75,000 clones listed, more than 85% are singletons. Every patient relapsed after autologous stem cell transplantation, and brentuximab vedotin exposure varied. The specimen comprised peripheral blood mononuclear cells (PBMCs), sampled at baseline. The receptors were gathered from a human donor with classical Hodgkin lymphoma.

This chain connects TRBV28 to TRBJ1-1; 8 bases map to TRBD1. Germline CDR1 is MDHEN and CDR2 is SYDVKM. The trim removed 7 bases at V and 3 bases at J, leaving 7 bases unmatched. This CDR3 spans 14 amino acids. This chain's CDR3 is CASNLQGAHTEAFF. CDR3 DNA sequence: TGTGCCAGCAACCTTCAGGGGGCTCACACTGAAGCTTTCTTT.

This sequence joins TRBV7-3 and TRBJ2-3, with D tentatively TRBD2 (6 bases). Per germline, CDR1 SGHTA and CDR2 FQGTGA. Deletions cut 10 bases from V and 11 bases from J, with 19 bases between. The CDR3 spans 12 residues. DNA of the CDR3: TGTGCCACCGGGTCTCCCGGGGGTGGGCAGTATTTT. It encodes CATGSPGGGQYF. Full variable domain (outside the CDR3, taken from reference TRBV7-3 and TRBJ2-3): GAGVSQTPSNKVTEKGKYVELRCDPISGHTALYWYRQSLGQGPEFLIYFQGTGAADDSGLPNDRFFAVRPEGSVSTLKIQRTERGDSAVYLCATGSPGGGQYFGPGTRLTVL.

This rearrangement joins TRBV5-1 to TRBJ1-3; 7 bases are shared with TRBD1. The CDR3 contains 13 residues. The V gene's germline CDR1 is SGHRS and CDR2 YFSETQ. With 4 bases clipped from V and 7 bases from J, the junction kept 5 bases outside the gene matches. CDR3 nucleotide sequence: TGCGCCAGCAGCGTTGACAGGGACAACACCATATATTTT. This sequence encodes CASSVDRDNTIYF.

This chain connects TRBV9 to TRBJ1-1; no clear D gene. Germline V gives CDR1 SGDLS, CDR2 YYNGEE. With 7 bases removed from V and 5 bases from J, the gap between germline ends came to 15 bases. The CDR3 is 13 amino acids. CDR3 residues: CASEAFERTEAFF. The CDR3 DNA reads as TGTGCCAGCGAGGCCTTTGAGCGGACTGAAGCTTTCTTT.

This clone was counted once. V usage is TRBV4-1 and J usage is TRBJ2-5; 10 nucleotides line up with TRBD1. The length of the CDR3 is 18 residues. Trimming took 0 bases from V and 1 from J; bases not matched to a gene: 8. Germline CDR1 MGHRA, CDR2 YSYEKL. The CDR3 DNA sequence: TGCGCCAGCAGCCAAGATCAGGTCGGGACAGGGGTCCAAGAGACCCAGTACTTC. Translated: CASSQDQVGTGVQETQYF.

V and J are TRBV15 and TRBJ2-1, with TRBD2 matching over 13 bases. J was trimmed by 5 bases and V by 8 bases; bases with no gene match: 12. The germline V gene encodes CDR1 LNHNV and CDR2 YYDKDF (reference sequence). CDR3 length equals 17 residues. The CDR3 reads CATSIYGLAGAHNEQFF. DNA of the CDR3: TGTGCCACCTCAATCTACGGACTAGCGGGAGCTCACAATGAGCAGTTCTTC.

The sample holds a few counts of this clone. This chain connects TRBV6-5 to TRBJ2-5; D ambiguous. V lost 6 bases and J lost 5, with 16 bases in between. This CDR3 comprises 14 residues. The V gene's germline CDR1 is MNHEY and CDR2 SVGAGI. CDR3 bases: TGTGCCAGCAGCCGGACGTTCGGTGGGGAGACCCAGTACTTC. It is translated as CASSRTFGGETQYF.

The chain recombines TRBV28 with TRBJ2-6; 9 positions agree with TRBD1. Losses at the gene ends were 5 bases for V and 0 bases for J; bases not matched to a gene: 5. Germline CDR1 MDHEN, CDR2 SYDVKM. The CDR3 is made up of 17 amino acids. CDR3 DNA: TGTGCCAGCAGTCCTGGACAGGGGTTCTCTGGGGCCAACGTCCTGACTTTC. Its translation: CASSPGQGFSGANVLTF. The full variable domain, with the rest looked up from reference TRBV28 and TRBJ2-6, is DVKVTQSSRYLVKRTGEKVFLECVQDMDHENMFWYRQDPGLGLRLIYFSYDVKMKEKGDIPEGYSVSREKKERFSLILESASTNQTSMYLCASSPGQGFSGANVLTFGAGSRLTVL.

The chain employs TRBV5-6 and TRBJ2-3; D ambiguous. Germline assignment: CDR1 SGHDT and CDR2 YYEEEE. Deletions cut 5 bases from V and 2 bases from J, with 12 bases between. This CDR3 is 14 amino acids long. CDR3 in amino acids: CASSPGAYTDTQYF. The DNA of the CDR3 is TGTGCCAGCAGTCCTGGTGCCTACACAGATACGCAGTATTTT.

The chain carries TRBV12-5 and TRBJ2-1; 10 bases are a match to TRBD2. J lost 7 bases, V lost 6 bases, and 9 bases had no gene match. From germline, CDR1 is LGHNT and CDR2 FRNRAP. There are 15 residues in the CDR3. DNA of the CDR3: TGTGCTAGTGGAGTAGCCAGCGGGAGGGCGAATGAGCAGTTCTTC. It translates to CASGVASGRANEQFF.

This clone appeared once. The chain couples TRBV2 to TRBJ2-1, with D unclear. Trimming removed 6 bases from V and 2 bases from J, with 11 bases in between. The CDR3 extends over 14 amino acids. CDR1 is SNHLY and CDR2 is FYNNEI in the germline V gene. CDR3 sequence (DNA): TGTGCCAGCAGCGACGGCGGTGCCTACAATGAGCAGTTCTTC. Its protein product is CASSDGGAYNEQFF.

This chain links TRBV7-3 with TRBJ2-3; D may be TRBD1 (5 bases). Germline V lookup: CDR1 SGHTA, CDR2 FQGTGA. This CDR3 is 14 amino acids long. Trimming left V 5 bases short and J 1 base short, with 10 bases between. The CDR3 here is CASSLGHRTDTQYF. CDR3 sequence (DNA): TGTGCCAGCAGCCTCGGACACCGCACAGATACGCAGTATTTT. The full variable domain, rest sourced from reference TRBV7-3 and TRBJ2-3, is GAGVSQTPSNKVTEKGKYVELRCDPISGHTALYWYRQSLGQGPEFLIYFQGTGAADDSGLPNDRFFAVRPEGSVSTLKIQRTERGDSAVYLCASSLGHRTDTQYFGPGTRLTVL.

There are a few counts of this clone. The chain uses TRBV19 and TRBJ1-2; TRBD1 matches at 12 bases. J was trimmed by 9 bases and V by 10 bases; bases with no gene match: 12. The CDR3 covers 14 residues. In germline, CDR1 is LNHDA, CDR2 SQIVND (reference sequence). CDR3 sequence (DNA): TGTGCCACTACACCGGGACAGGGGGCGAAAAGCTACACCTTC. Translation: CATTPGQGAKSYTF.

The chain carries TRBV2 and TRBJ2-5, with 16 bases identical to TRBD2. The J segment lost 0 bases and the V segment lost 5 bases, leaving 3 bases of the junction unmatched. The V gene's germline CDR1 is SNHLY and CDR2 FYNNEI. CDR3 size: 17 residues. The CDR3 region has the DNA TGTGCCAGCAGTTCCGGGACTAGCGGGGGGGACCAAGAGACCCAGTACTTC. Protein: CASSSGTSGGDQETQYF.

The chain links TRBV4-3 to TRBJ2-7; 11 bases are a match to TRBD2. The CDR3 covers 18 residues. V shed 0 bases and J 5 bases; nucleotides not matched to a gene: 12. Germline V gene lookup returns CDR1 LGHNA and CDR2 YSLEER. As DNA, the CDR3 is TGCGCCAGCAGCCAAGAGGTGACTCCCGGGACTAGCGGTCACGAGCAGTACTTC. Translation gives CASSQEVTPGTSGHEQYF.

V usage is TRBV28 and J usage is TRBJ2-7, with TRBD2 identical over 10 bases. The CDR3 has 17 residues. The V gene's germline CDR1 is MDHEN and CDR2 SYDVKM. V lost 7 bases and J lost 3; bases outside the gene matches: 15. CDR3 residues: CASILGGAGGPSYEQYF. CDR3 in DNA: TGTGCCAGCATCCTAGGAGGAGCGGGAGGGCCTAGCTACGAGCAGTACTTC.